These T cell receptor beta chains were read from a single sample in a study of T cell responses to AZD1222 COVID-19 vaccine. Using immunoSEQ multiplex PCR, the repertoire was profiled, and TCRdb retains in-frame clones only, with some absent. This repertoire shows 120,000 to 150,000 clones, around 93% found once; its top ten account for 1.9%. This material consisted of peripheral blood, taken on day 0 of AZD1222 vaccination. Receptors were obtained from an adult in good health. CDR3s include the opening cysteine and the closing phenylalanine or tryptophan.

J gene	V gene	CDR3 protein
TRBJ2-1	TRBV7-6	CASSPMAPNHEQFF
TRBJ1-6	TRBV27	CASSLSGSYNSPLHF
TRBJ1-3	TRBV18	CASLEAGTSGNTIYF
TRBJ1-3	TRBV7-6	CASSPHGVLSGNTIYF
TRBJ2-1	TRBV3-1/TRBV3-2	CASTFGGGSYNEQFF
TRBJ2-3	TRBV13	CASSAGQSDTQYF
TRBJ1-5	TRBV3-1/TRBV3-2	CASSQGLSNQPQHF
TRBJ2-1	TRBV9	CASSVAGSYNEQFF
TRBJ2-1	TRBV10-1	CASSELAGGPNEQFF
TRBJ1-2	TRBV12-3/TRBV12-4	CASSLGVGYTF
TRBJ2-3	TRBV7-3	CASSLGGGNTDTQYF
TRBJ2-7	TRBV6-5	CASSYLRESYYEQYF
TRBJ2-1	TRBV7-3	CASSPGSYNEQFF
TRBJ2-1	TRBV7-9	CASSKPTGSSYNEQFF
TRBJ2-7	TRBV20-1	CSARTGYEQYF
TRBJ2-7	TRBV5-1	CASSLGGTGDYEQYF
TRBJ1-2	TRBV9	CASRTGGRSGYTF
TRBJ2-5	TRBV19	CASSTRGNSATRETQYF
TRBJ1-2	TRBV7-3	CASSTARDYGYTF
TRBJ1-4	TRBV7-2	CASSPISTNEKLFF
TRBJ2-1	TRBV3-1/TRBV3-2	CASSLLTPSGLPLWGEQFF
TRBJ1-4	TRBV28	CASSLMTGRGEKLFF
TRBJ2-5	TRBV6-2/TRBV6-3	CASSQGLYQETQYF
TRBJ1-1	TRBV3-1/TRBV3-2	CASSRSPQNRFTFF
TRBJ2-3	TRBV2	CASSRSVDTQYF
TRBJ1-1	TRBV4-2	CASSPAQGAANTEAFF
TRBJ2-7	TRBV18	CASSGIGETYEQYF
TRBJ1-2	TRBV15	CATSTTRFHYGYTF
TRBJ2-2	TRBV30	CAWSVRVIPDTGELFF
TRBJ1-2	TRBV10-3	CAISESSGDYGYTF
TRBJ1-6	TRBV19	CASSSQASGSYNSPLHF
TRBJ1-5	TRBV6-6	CASSYSWNPDQPQHF
TRBJ1-5	TRBV2	CASSGSAQPQHF
TRBJ2-7	TRBV5-4	CASSLAGTTYEQYF
TRBJ2-5	TRBV5-8	CASSPGETQYF
TRBJ1-1	TRBV5-1	CASSLAGQGETEAFF
TRBJ1-2	TRBV7-3	CASSLGQGSGYTF
TRBJ1-1	TRBV10-3	CAISGDRGRGTEAFF
TRBJ1-2	TRBV6-2/TRBV6-3	CASSSPPYGYTF
TRBJ1-2	TRBV7-2	CASSNDRSLGYTF